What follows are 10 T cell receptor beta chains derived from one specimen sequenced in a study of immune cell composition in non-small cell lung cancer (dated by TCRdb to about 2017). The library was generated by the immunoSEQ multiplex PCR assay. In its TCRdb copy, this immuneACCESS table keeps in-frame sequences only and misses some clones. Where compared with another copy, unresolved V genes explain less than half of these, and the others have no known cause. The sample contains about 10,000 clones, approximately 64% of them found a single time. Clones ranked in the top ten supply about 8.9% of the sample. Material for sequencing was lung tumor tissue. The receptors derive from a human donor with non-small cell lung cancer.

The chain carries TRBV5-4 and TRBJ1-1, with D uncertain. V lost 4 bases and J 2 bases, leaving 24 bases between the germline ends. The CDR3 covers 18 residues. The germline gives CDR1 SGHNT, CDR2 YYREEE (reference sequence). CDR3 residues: CASSPSPARLRTNTEAFF. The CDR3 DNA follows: TGTGCCAGCAGCCCGTCCCCGGCCCGGCTCCGTACTAACACTGAAGCTTTCTTT.

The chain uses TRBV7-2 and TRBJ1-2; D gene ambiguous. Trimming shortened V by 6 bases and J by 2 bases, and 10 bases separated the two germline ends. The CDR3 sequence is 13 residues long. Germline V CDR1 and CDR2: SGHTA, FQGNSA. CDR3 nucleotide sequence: TGTGCCAGCAGTATCCCCCCCAACTATGGCTACACCTTC. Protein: CASSIPPNYGYTF.

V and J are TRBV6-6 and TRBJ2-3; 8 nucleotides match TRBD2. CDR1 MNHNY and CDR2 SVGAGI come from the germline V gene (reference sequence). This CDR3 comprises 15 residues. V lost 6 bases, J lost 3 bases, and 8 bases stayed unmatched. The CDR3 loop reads CASRIRGGRTDTQYF. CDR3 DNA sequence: TGTGCCAGCAGAATACGGGGGGGAAGGACAGATACGCAGTATTTT.

CDR3 region: CASSFTSGGANEQFF. The CDR3 nucleotides are TGTGCCAGCAGCTTTACTAGCGGGGGGGCCAATGAGCAGTTCTTC. The chain uses TRBV5-4 and TRBJ2-1, with TRBD2 matching 13 bases. CDR3 length: 15 residues. The junction had 2 bases not matched to a gene; V was cut back by 2 bases and J by 6 bases. Germline V gives CDR1 SGHNT, CDR2 YYREEE (reference sequence).

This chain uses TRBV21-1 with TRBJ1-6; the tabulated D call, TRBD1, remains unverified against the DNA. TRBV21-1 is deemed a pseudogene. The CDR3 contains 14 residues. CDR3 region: CASSWGTGKLSLHF. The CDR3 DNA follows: TGTGCCAGCAGCTGGGGGACAGGGAAGCTCTCCCTCCACTTT.

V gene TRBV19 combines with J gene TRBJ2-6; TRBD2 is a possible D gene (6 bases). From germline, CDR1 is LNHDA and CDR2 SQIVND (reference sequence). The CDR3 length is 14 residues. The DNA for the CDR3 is TGTGCTACTAAGGCGGGGTCCGGGGCCAACGTCCTGACTTTC. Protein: CATKAGSGANVLTF.

The CDR3 spells CATNLHDRNNSPLHF. The CDR3 DNA sequence: TGTGCCACCAATCTACACGACAGGAACAATTCACCCCTCCACTTT. This chain connects TRBV6-5 to TRBJ1-6; TRBD1 might be the D (6 bases). Germline CDR1 and CDR2: MNHEY and SVGAGI. The CDR3 runs 15 residues. V lost 10 bases and J lost 7, with 20 bases in between.

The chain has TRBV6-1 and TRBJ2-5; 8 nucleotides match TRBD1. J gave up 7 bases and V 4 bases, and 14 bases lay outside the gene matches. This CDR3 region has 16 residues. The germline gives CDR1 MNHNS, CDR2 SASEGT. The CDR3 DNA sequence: TGTGCCAGCAGTGTAGGAGACAGGGGAAGTCAGAGGACCCAGTACTTC. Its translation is CASSVGDRGSQRTQYF.

CDR3 protein: CASSQTSGGHTGELFF. CDR3 in DNA: TGTGCCAGCAGCCAAACTAGCGGGGGGCACACCGGGGAGCTGTTTTTT. The chain carries TRBV11-2 and TRBJ2-2; 12 bases are shared with TRBD2. Unmatched junction bases numbered 4, after V lost 5 bases and J lost 3 bases. CDR1 and CDR2 (germline): SGHAT, FQNNGV. CDR3 length equals 16 residues.

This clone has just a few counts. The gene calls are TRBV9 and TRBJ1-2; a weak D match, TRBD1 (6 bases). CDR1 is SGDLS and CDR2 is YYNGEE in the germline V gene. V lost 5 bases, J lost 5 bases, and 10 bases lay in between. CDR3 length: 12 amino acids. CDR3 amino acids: CASSRDKYGYTF. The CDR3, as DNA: TGTGCCAGCAGTCGGGACAAATATGGCTACACCTTC.